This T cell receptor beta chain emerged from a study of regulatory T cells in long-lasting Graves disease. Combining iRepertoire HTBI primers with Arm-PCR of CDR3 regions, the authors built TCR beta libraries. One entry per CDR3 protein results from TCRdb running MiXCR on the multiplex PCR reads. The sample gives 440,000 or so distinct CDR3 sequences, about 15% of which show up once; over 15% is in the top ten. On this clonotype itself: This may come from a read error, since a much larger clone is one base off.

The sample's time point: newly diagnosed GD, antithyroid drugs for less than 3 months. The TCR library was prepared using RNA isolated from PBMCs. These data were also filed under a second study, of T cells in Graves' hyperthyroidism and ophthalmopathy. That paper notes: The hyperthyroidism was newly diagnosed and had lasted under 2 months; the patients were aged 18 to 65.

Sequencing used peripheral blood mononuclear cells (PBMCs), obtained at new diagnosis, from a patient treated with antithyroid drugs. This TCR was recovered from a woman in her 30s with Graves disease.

CDR3 nucleotide sequence: TGTGCCAGCAGCTTGCAAGAGGGTTCCTACGAGCAGTTCTTC. Its translation: CASSLQEGSYEQFF. V usage is TRBV5-5 and J usage is TRBJ2-1; tentatively, D is TRBD2 (5 bases). Trimming took 1 base from V and 10 from J, leaving 15 bases between them. From germline, CDR1 is SGHKS and CDR2 YYEKEE (reference sequence). This CDR3 has 14 residues.